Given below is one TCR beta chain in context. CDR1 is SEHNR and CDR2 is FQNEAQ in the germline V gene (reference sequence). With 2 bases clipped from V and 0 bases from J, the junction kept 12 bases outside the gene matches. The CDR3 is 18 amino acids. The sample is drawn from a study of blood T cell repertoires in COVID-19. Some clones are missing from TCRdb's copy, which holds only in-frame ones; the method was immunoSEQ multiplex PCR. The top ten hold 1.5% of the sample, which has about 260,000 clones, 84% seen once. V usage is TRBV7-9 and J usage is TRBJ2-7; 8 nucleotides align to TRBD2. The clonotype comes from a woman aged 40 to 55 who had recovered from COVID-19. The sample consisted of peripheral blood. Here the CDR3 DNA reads TGTGCCAGCAGCTTACTGGCGGGGGGACCTACAATCTCCTACGAGCAGTACTTC. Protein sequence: CASSLLAGGPTISYEQYF.